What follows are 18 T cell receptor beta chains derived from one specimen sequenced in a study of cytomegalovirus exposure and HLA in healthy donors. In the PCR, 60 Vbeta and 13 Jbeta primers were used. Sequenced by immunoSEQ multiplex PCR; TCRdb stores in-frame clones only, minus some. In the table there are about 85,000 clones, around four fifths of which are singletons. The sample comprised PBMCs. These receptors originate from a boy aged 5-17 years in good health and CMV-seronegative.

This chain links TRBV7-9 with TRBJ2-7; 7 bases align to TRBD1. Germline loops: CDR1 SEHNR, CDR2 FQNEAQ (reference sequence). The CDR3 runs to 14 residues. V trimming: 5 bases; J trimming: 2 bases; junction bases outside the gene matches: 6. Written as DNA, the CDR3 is TGTGCCAGCAGCGCACCTGGGACAGCCTACGAGCAGTACTTC. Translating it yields CASSAPGTAYEQYF. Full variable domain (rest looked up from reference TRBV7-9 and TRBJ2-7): DTGVSQNPRHKITKRGQNVTFRCDPISEHNRLYWYRQTLGQGPEFLTYFQNEAQLEKSRLLSDRFSAERPKGSFSTLEIQRTEQGDSAMYLCASSAPGTAYEQYFGPGTRLTVT.

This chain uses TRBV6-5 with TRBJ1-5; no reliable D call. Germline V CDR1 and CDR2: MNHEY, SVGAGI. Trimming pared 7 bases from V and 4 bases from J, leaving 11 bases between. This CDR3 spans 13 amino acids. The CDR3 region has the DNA TGTGCCAGCACCCGAGGAACTAATCAGCCCCAGCATTTT. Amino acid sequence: CASTRGTNQPQHF.

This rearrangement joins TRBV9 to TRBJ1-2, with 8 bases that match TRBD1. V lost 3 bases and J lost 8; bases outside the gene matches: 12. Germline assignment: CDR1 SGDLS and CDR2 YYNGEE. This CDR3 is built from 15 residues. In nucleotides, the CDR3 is TGTGCCAGCAGCGCGGACTTGCAGGGGGCGCGAGGCTACACCTTC. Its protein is CASSADLQGARGYTF.

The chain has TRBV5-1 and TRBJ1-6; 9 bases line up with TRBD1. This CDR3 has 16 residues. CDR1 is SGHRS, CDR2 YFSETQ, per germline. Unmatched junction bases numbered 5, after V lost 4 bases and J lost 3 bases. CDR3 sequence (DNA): TGCGCCAGCAGCCTAGGACAGGGGAACTATAATTCACCCCTCCACTTT. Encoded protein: CASSLGQGNYNSPLHF.

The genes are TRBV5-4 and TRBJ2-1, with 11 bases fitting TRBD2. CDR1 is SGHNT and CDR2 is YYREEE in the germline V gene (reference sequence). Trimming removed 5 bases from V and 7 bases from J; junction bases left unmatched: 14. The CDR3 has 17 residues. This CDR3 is CASRSQWASGRRNEQFF. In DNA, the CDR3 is TGTGCCAGCAGATCCCAATGGGCTAGCGGGAGGAGGAATGAGCAGTTCTTC. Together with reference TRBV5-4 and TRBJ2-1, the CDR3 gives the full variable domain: ETGVTQSPTHLIKTRGQQVTLRCSSQSGHNTVSWYQQALGQGPQFIFQYYREEENGRGNFPPRFSGLQFPNYSSELNVNALELDDSALYLCASRSQWASGRRNEQFFGPGTRLTVL.

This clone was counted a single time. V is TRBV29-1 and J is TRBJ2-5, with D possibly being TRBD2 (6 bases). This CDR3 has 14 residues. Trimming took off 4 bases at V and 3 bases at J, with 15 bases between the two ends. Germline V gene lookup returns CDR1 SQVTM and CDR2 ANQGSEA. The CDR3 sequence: CSVVGLASKETQYF. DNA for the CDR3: TGCAGCGTTGTAGGGCTAGCGTCGAAAGAGACCCAGTACTTC.

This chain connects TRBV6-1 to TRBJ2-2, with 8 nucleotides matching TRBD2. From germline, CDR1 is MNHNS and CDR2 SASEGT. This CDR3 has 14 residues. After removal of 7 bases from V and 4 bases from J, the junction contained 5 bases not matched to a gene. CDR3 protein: CASTDLAGTGELFF. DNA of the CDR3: TGTGCCAGCACCGATCTAGCGGGCACCGGGGAGCTGTTTTTT.

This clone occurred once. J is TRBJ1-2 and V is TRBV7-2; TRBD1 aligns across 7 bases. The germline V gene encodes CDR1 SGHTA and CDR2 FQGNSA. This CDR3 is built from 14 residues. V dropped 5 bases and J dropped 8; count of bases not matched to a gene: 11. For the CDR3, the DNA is TGTGCCAGCAGCCCGAGACAGGGACCTGAAGGCTACACCTTC. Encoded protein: CASSPRQGPEGYTF.

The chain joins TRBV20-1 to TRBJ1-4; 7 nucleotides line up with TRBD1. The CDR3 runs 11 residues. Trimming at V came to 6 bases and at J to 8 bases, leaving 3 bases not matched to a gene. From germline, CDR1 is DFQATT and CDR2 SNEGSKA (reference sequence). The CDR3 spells CSAGTVEKLFF. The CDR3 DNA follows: TGCAGTGCCGGGACAGTCGAAAAACTGTTTTTT.

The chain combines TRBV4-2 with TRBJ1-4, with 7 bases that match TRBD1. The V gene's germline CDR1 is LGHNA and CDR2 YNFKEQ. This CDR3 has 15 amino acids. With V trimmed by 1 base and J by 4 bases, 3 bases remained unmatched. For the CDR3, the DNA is TGTGCCAGCAGCCAAGGGGACAGAGATAATGAAAAACTGTTTTTT. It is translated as CASSQGDRDNEKLFF.

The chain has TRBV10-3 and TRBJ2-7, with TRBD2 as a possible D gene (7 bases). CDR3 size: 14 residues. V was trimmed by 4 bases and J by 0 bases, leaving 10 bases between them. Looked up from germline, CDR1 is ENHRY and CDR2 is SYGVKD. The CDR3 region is CAISGGGGSYEQYF. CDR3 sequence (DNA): TGTGCCATCAGTGGGGGAGGGGGCTCCTACGAGCAGTACTTC.

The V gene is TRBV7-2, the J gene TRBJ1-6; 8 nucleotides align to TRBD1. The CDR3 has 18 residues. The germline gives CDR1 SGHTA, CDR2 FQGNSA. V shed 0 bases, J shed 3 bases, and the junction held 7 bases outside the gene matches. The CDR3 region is CASSLALGQGGYNSPLHF. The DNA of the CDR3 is TGTGCCAGCAGCTTAGCCCTCGGACAGGGCGGCTATAATTCACCCCTCCACTTT. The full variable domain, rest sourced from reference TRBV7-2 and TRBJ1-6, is GAGVSQSPSNKVTEKGKDVELRCDPISGHTALYWYRQSLGQGLEFLIYFQGNSAPDKSGLPSDRFSAERTGGSVSTLTIQRTQQEDSAVYLCASSLALGQGGYNSPLHFGNGTRLTVT.

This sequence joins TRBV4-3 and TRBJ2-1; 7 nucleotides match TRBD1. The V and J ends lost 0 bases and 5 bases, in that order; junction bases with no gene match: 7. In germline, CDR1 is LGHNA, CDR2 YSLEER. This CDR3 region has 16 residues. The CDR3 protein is CASSQDSQGVHNEQFF. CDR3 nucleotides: TGCGCCAGCAGCCAAGATAGTCAGGGGGTCCACAATGAGCAGTTCTTC.

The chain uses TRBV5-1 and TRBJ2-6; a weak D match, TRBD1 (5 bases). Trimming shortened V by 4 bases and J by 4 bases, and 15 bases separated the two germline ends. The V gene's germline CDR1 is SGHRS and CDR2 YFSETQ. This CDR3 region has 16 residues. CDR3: CASSAQGGSGANVLTF. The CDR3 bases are TGCGCCAGCAGCGCCCAGGGTGGGTCCGGGGCCAACGTCCTGACTTTC.

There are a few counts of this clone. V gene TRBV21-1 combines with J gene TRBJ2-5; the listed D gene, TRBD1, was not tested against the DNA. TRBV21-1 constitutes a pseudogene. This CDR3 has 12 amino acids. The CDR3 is CASSNREETQYF. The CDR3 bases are TGTGCCAGCAGCAACAGGGAAGAGACCCAGTACTTC.

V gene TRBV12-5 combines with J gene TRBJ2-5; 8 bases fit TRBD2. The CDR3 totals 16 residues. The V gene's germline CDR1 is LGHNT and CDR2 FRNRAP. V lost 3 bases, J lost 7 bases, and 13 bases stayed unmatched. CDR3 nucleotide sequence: TGTGCTAGTGGTTTTTCGCCTCGGGAGGGCCTTGGGACCCAGTACTTC. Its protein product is CASGFSPREGLGTQYF.

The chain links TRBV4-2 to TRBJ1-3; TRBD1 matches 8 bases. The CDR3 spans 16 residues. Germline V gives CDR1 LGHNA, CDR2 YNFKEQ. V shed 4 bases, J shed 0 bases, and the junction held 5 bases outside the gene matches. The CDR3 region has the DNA TGTGCCAGCAGCCGGACAGGGCTTAACTCTGGAAACACCATATATTTT. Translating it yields CASSRTGLNSGNTIYF.

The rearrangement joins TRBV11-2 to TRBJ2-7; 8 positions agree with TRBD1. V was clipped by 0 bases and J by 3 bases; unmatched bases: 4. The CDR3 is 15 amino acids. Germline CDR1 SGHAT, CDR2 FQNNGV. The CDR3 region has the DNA TGTGCCAGCAGCTTAGAAACAGGGGGAATCTACGAGCAGTACTTC. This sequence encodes CASSLETGGIYEQYF.